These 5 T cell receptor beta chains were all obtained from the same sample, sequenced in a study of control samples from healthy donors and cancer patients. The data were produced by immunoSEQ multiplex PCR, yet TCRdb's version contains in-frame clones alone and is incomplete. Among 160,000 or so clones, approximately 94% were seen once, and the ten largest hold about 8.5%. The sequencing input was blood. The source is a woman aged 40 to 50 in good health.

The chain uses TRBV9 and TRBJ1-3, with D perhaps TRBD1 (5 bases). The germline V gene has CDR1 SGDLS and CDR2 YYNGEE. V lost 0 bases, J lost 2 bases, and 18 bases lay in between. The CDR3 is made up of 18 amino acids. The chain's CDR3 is CASSVGPGDGVTGNTIYF. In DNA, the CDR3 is TGTGCCAGCAGCGTAGGGCCGGGGGACGGGGTCACTGGAAACACCATATATTTT.

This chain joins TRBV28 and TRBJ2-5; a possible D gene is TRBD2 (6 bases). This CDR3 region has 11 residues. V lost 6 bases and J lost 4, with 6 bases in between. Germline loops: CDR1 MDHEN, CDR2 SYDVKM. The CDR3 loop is CASRGGETQYF. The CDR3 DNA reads TGTGCCAGCAGGGGAGGAGAGACCCAGTACTTC.

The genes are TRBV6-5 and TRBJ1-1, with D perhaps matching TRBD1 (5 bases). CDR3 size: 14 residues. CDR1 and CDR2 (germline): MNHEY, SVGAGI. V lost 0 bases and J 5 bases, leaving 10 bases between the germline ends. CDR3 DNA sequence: TGTGCCAGCAGTTACTCGATTGGGGGGACTGAAGCTTTCTTT. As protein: CASSYSIGGTEAFF.

The CDR3 DNA reads as TGTGCCACCAGCAGAGATCGCAGACATGACCTAGCTCAGCCCCAGCATTTT. Encoded protein: CATSRDRRHDLAQPQHF. The chain carries TRBV15 and TRBJ1-5; D is unclear. From germline, CDR1 is LNHNV and CDR2 YYDKDF (reference sequence). With 0 bases removed from V and 6 bases from J, the gap between germline ends came to 18 bases. The CDR3 totals 17 residues.

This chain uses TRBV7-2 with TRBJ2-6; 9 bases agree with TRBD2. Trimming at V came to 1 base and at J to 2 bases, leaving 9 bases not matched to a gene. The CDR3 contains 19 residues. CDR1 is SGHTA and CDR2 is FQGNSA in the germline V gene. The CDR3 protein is CASSLVGPAGGTGANVLTF. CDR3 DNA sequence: TGTGCCAGCAGCTTAGTGGGCCCAGCGGGGGGTACTGGGGCCAACGTCCTGACTTTC.